This entry features one T cell receptor (beta chain) sequence. What it binds is not known. This sample was included in a study of early T cells in non-severe SARS-CoV-2 infection. Overall study context: Sequencing targeted bulk RNA from unsorted whole blood, leaving chains unpaired. Study-wide results and caveats: Sequences matched to VDJdb favored anti-spike CD8 responses, while private and CD4 specificities were missed.

Unique molecular identifiers (one per individual cDNA molecule) were attached. TCRdb re-derived calls from the 5' RACE reads in MiXCR, one entry per CDR3 protein. The data show roughly 43,000 distinct CDR3 sequences, with 23% seen just once and roughly 4.6% held by the top ten. The CDR3 sequence is 15 residues long. Germline CDR1 reads SGHTA; CDR2 reads FQGNSA. Trimming pared 6 bases from V and 3 bases from J, leaving 15 bases between. The material was whole blood, obtained at baseline. The clonotype was recovered from an adult who was a healthcare worker with PCR-confirmed SARS-CoV-2 infection or an uninfected control (not recorded which). The chain uses TRBV7-2 and TRBJ1-5; D gene ambiguous. The CDR3 DNA reads TGTGCCAGCAGTAGTTTGGGAAGAAACAATCAGCCCCAGCATTTT. It encodes CASSSLGRNNQPQHF.